These 5 T cell receptor beta chains originate from one sample sequenced in a study of blood T cell repertoires in COVID-19. TCRdb's copy holds only in-frame clones and misses some; the assay was immunoSEQ multiplex PCR. The table lists about 150,000 clones, approximately 90% of them singletons, with about 4.2% in the top ten. Sequenced: peripheral blood. All receptors derive from a woman aged 55-70 years with active or convalescent COVID-19.

The CDR3 DNA reads TGTGCCAGCAGTGGTTCGAGCGGGGGGGAAGATACGCAGTATTTT. Residues: CASSGSSGGEDTQYF. The rearrangement links TRBV2 to TRBJ2-3, with 10 positions matching TRBD2. The CDR3 is made up of 15 amino acids. Trimming cost V 4 bases and J 5 bases; bases outside gene matches: 6. Looked up from germline, CDR1 is SNHLY and CDR2 is FYNNEI.

V gene TRBV7-2 combines with J gene TRBJ2-1; 12 nucleotides match TRBD2. Germline-derived CDR1 and CDR2 are SGHTA and FQGNSA. This CDR3 is 16 amino acids long. The trim removed 1 base at V and 9 bases at J, leaving 7 bases unmatched. The CDR3 region has the DNA TGTGCCAGCAGCTTAGGGCTAGCGGGGGGGCCTGGTGAGCAGTTCTTC. It specifies CASSLGLAGGPGEQFF.

This clone is a singleton in its sample. The CDR3 coding sequence is TGTGCCAGCTCACCAGTTAACTCACAGGGTGGGTACACTGAAGCTTTCTTT. Protein sequence: CASSPVNSQGGYTEAFF. The V and J genes are TRBV18 and TRBJ1-1; D is possibly TRBD1 (6 bases). V was clipped by 2 bases and J by 3 bases, with 19 bases between them. Germline V gene lookup returns CDR1 KGHSH and CDR2 LQKENI. The CDR3 loop spans 17 amino acids.

This clone appeared once. The rearrangement links TRBV5-5 to TRBJ1-3, with TRBD1 as a possible D gene (5 bases). V was trimmed by 4 bases and J by 4 bases, leaving 9 bases between them. This CDR3 comprises 13 residues. Germline CDR1 is SGHKS and CDR2 is YYEKEE (reference sequence). The CDR3 loop is CASSETDGNTIYF. The DNA for the CDR3 is TGTGCCAGCAGCGAGACAGACGGAAACACCATATATTTT.

The V gene is TRBV19, the J gene TRBJ2-1; 9 bases are shared with TRBD2. With V trimmed by 9 bases and J by 7 bases, 7 bases remained unmatched. The CDR3 is 13 amino acids. In germline, CDR1 is LNHDA, CDR2 SQIVND (reference sequence). The CDR3, as DNA: TGTGCCAGGCTAGCGGGGCTGAGGAATGAGCAGTTCTTC. Translated, it gives CARLAGLRNEQFF.